This TCR beta chain was retrieved from a study of CD8+ T cells in alopecia areata. Study results and limitations: Normal scalp had lower clonality than lesional scalp, with alopecia totalis/universalis lesions showing this most strongly. Normal skin contains resident alphabeta T cells, and these are also sequenced in scalp samples.

CDR3 length: 13 residues. Trimming stripped 6 bases from V and 0 bases from J, with 9 bases between. Germline assignment: CDR1 MNHNY and CDR2 SVGAGI (reference sequence). cDNA prepared by RNA extraction and subsequent reverse transcription served as the template for sequencing. Here immunoSEQ multiplex PCR was the method, and the copy in TCRdb shows in-frame clones only, minus some. The sample holds some 82,000 clones, 51% seen once. This clone was recorded a few times. What it recognizes is unknown. Sequencing input: NKG2D-high CD8+ T cells sorted from blood. This receptor was taken from a human donor with alopecia areata. This rearrangement joins TRBV6-6 to TRBJ2-7; a possible D gene is TRBD2 (6 bases). The CDR3 protein is CASRRDVSYEQYF. Written as DNA, the CDR3 is TGTGCCAGCAGGCGGGACGTCTCCTACGAGCAGTACTTC.